The rows below give T cell receptor beta chains drawn from one sample of a study of OX40 agonist ivuxolimab in advanced cancers. Assay used: immunoSEQ multiplex PCR; TCRdb lists only in-frame clones, some missing. The top ten clones hold 3% of a sample with roughly 60,000 clones, around 83% of them seen once. The sequencing used CD4+ or CD8+ T cells sorted from blood, collected in a trial of the OX40 agonist ivuxolimab. All receptors come from an adult with an advanced solid tumor such as melanoma, head and neck, liver or kidney cancer. Each CDR3 is given with its conserved first and last residue. A D gene is named only where the DNA matches it firmly. A row's size may be missing; if present it is once, few, many or a size class.

CDR3aa,CDR3nt,j_gene,v_gene,abundance,len,d_gene
CASSFPLNTIYF,TGTGCCAGCAGCTTCCCATTAAACACCATATATTTT,TRBJ1-3,TRBV5-6,once,12,NA
CASSGSRQGPGNTIYF,TGTGCCAGCAGTGGTTCGAGACAGGGACCTGGAAACACCATATATTTT,TRBJ1-3,TRBV6-4,NA,16,TRBD1
CASSVNPGNNSPLHF,TGTGCCAGCAGTGTTAATCCGGGGAATAATTCACCCCTCCACTTT,TRBJ1-6,TRBV2,NA,15,NA
CASSLSGGTGSYYGYTF,TGCGCCAGCAGCCTCTCTGGAGGGACAGGATCTTACTATGGCTACACCTTC,TRBJ1-2,TRBV4-1,NA,17,TRBD1
CASSPGRGVGYGYTF,TGCGCCAGCAGCCCCGGAAGGGGGGTTGGCTATGGCTACACCTTC,TRBJ1-2,TRBV5-1,NA,15,NA
CASSQISQGAEQYF,TGCGCCAGCAGCCAAATATCACAGGGAGCCGAGCAGTACTTC,TRBJ2-7,TRBV4-1,NA,14,NA
CASSLDRGSETQYF,TGTGCCAGCAGCTTAGATCGGGGTTCGGAGACCCAGTACTTC,TRBJ2-5,TRBV7-2,NA,14,NA
CASRYSAQGLLRYGYTF,TGTGCCAGCAGGTACTCCGCACAGGGGTTGTTAAGATATGGCTACACCTTC,TRBJ1-2,TRBV5-4,NA,17,TRBD1
CASSSTGSGNTIYF,TGTGCCAGCAGCTCGACAGGGTCTGGAAACACCATATATTTT,TRBJ1-3,TRBV28,once,14,TRBD1
CATSVGLADTQYF,TGTGCCACCAGCGTGGGGCTCGCAGATACGCAGTATTTT,TRBJ2-3,TRBV15,once,13,NA
CASSREGGDEAFF,TGTGCCAGCTCAAGGGAAGGGGGCGATGAAGCTTTCTTT,TRBJ1-1,TRBV18,few,13,TRBD1
CASSQVPTGTMTNYGYTF,TGTGCCAGCAGCCAGGTCCCGACCGGGACAATGACTAACTATGGCTACACCTTC,TRBJ1-2,TRBV4-2,NA,18,NA
CASSFGQNTEAFF,TGCGCCAGCAGCTTCGGGCAGAACACTGAAGCTTTCTTT,TRBJ1-1,TRBV5-1,NA,13,NA
CASSSLGGTEAFF,TGTGCCAGCAGCTCATTGGGTGGCACTGAAGCTTTCTTT,TRBJ1-1,TRBV14,NA,13,NA
CAWSVGQASYNEQFF,TGTGCCTGGAGTGTAGGGCAGGCCTCCTACAATGAGCAGTTCTTC,TRBJ2-1,TRBV30,NA,15,NA
CASSFDRASNYGYTF,TGCGCCAGCAGCTTCGACAGGGCCTCTAACTATGGCTACACCTTC,TRBJ1-2,TRBV5-1,NA,15,TRBD1
CASSIRGGNNEQFF,TGTGCCAGTAGTATCCGGGGCGGAAACAATGAGCAGTTCTTC,TRBJ2-1,TRBV19,NA,14,NA
CASSRGDRTFSSGNTIYF,TGCGCCAGCAGCCGAGGGGACAGAACCTTTAGCTCTGGAAACACCATATATTTT,TRBJ1-3,TRBV5-1,NA,18,TRBD1
CASSLWNVQGADEQYF,TGTGCCAGCAGTTTATGGAACGTACAGGGGGCCGACGAGCAGTACTTC,TRBJ2-7,TRBV28,NA,16,TRBD1
CASSREGTHNYGYTF,TGCGCCAGCAGCCGTGAGGGGACACATAACTATGGCTACACCTTC,TRBJ1-2,TRBV5-1,NA,15,NA
CSGGDGETQYF,TGCAGTGGTGGGGATGGAGAGACCCAGTACTTC,TRBJ2-5,TRBV20-1,NA,11,NA
CASSMGRITEQYF,TGTGCCAGTAGTATGGGACGAATCACCGAGCAGTACTTC,TRBJ2-7,TRBV19,NA,13,NA
CASSFSWTSGEQFF,TGTGCCAGCAGTTTTTCGTGGACTAGCGGAGAGCAGTTCTTC,TRBJ2-1,TRBV27,NA,14,TRBD2
CASSQGPPGETQYF,TGTGCCAGCAGCCAGGGACCTCCGGGCGAGACCCAGTACTTC,TRBJ2-5,TRBV5-6,NA,14,NA
CSVEDWRANEQFF,TGCAGCGTTGAAGACTGGCGGGCCAATGAGCAGTTCTTC,TRBJ2-1,TRBV29-1,NA,13,NA
CASSQIDRGGRPQHF,TGCGCCAGCAGCCAAATAGACAGGGGGGGACGGCCCCAGCATTTT,TRBJ1-5,TRBV4-1,NA,15,TRBD1
CASSINPGRRETQYF,TGCGCCAGCAGCATCAACCCAGGGAGGAGAGAGACCCAGTACTTC,TRBJ2-5,TRBV5-1,NA,15,NA
CASSLTGGPNEQFF,TGTGCCAGCAGCCTTACCGGAGGGCCCAATGAGCAGTTCTTC,TRBJ2-1,TRBV11-3,few,14,NA
CASSLTGLLGDSPLHF,TGCGCCAGCAGCTTAACAGGGCTCCTGGGGGATTCACCCCTCCACTTT,TRBJ1-6,TRBV5-1,once,16,NA
CASSQERLAGQETQYF,TGTGCCAGCAGCCAAGAACGGCTAGCGGGCCAAGAGACCCAGTACTTC,TRBJ2-5,TRBV14,NA,16,TRBD2
CASAVDRGRVETQYF,TGTGCCAGCGCCGTGGACAGGGGTCGAGTGGAGACCCAGTACTTC,TRBJ2-5,TRBV28,NA,15,TRBD1
CASSLVGTEETQYF,TGTGCCAGCAGCTTAGTCGGTACAGAAGAGACCCAGTACTTC,TRBJ2-5,TRBV7-2,NA,14,NA
CASSVGTSGSAGTQYF,TGTGCCAGCAGCGTAGGAACTAGCGGTTCTGCCGGGACCCAGTACTTC,TRBJ2-5,TRBV9,NA,16,TRBD2
CASSPAMGDGYTF,TGTGCCAGCTCACCCGCCATGGGGGATGGCTACACCTTC,TRBJ1-2,TRBV18,NA,13,NA
CASSSALDGEQYF,TGTGCCAGCAGCTCCGCCCTAGATGGCGAGCAGTACTTC,TRBJ2-7,TRBV7-6,NA,13,NA
CASSRGQGLNEKLFF,TGTGCCAGCAGCCGTGGACAGGGGTTGAATGAAAAACTGTTTTTT,TRBJ1-4,TRBV9,NA,15,TRBD1
CASSRGLSGTTEAFF,TGTGCCAGCAGCCGAGGCCTGTCTGGTACCACTGAAGCTTTCTTT,TRBJ1-1,TRBV5-8,NA,15,NA
CASSKGTSGNEQYF,TGTGCCAGCAGCAAAGGGACTAGCGGGAACGAGCAGTACTTC,TRBJ2-7,TRBV7-9,NA,14,TRBD2
CASSPRESQGYTF,TGTGCCAGCAGCCCCAGGGAGTCGCAAGGCTACACCTTC,TRBJ1-2,TRBV7-2,medium-sized,13,NA
CSVVDREYGYTF,TGCAGCGTCGTGGACAGGGAATATGGCTACACCTTC,TRBJ1-2,TRBV29-1,once,12,TRBD1
CASSPGEGSFYGYTF,TGCGCCAGCAGCCCCGGGGAGGGGTCATTCTATGGCTACACCTTC,TRBJ1-2,TRBV4-3,NA,15,NA
CASSQGGGLAGFANTGELFF,TGCGCCAGCAGCCAAGGGGGGGGACTAGCGGGTTTCGCGAACACCGGGGAGCTGTTTTTT,TRBJ2-2,TRBV4-1,NA,20,TRBD2
CASRIDSDQDTQYF,TGCGCCAGCAGGATAGACAGCGATCAAGATACGCAGTATTTT,TRBJ2-3,TRBV5-1,once,14,NA
CASSPSAGSTDTQYF,TGTGCCAGCAGCCCCAGTGCGGGGAGCACAGATACGCAGTATTTT,TRBJ2-3,TRBV9,NA,15,NA
CASSLIKGATYNEQFF,TGTGCCAGCAGCTTAATCAAGGGGGCGACCTACAATGAGCAGTTCTTC,TRBJ2-1,TRBV7-3,NA,16,TRBD1
CASSLVQGRETQYF,TGTGCCAGCAGCTTAGTTCAGGGGAGAGAGACCCAGTACTTC,TRBJ2-5,TRBV7-2,NA,14,NA